This TCR beta chain appears in the sequencing data of a study of T cell responses to AZD1222 COVID-19 vaccine. Whole-study findings and limits: Reports indicate that nearly half of spike-specific TCRs are directed at unmutated variant regions. There were vaccine-associated CD4 TCRs across spike, dominant at 160-218 and 743-854.

Deletions cut 3 bases from V and 6 bases from J, with 3 bases between. This CDR3 region has 11 residues. Germline assignment: CDR1 MNHEY and CDR2 SMNVEV (reference sequence). On this clone itself: Its specificity is not known.

Some clones are missing from TCRdb's copy, which holds only in-frame ones; the method was immunoSEQ multiplex PCR. The sample contains some 130,000 clones, approximately 85% of which appear only once. The V call is TRBV27, the J call TRBJ1-5, with D unclear. This sequence originates from an adult in good health. Here the sequenced sample was peripheral blood, taken on day 0 of AZD1222 vaccination. CDR3 residues: CASSLSQPQHF. CDR3 in DNA: TGTGCCAGCAGTTTGTCTCAGCCCCAGCATTTT.